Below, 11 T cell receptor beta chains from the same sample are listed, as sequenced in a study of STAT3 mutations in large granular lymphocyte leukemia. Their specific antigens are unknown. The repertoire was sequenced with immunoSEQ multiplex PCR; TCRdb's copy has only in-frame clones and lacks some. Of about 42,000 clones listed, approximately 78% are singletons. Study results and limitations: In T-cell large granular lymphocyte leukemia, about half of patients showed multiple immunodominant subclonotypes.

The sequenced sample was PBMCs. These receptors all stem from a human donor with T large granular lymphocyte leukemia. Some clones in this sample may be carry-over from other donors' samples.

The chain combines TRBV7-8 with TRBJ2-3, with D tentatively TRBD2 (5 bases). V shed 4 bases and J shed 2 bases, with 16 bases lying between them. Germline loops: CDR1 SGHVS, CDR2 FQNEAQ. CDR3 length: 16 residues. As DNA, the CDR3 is TGTGCCAGCAGCTGGCCTAGGATGGGAGACACAGATACGCAGTATTTT. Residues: CASSWPRMGDTDTQYF.

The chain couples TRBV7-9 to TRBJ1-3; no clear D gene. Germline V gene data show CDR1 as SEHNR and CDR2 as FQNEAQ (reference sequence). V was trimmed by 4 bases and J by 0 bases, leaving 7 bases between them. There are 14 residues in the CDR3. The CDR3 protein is CASSSDFSGNTIYF. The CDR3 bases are TGTGCCAGCAGCTCGGACTTCTCTGGAAACACCATATATTTT.

CDR3 in DNA: TGTGCCAGCAGCGTAGACCCCTCCGGGACAGGGATCGTAGATACGCAGTATTTT. Amino acids: CASSVDPSGTGIVDTQYF. The chain links TRBV9 to TRBJ2-3; TRBD1 matches 9 bases. The V gene's germline CDR1 is SGDLS and CDR2 YYNGEE. This CDR3 contains 18 residues. V lost 0 bases, J lost 5 bases, and 13 bases stayed unmatched.

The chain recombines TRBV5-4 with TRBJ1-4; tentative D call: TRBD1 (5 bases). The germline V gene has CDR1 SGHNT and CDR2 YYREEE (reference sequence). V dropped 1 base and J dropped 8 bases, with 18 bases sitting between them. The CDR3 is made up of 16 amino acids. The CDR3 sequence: CASSLMGERGGEKLFF. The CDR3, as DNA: TGTGCCAGCAGCTTGATGGGGGAGAGGGGCGGGGAAAAACTGTTTTTT.

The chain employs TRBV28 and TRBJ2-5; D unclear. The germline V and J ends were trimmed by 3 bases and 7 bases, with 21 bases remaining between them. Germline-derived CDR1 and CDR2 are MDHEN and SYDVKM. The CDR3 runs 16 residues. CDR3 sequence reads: CASSFSSFGGPGTQYF. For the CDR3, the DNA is TGTGCCAGCAGTTTCAGTTCGTTCGGTGGTCCGGGGACCCAGTACTTC. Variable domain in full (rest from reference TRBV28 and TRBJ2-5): DVKVTQSSRYLVKRTGEKVFLECVQDMDHENMFWYRQDPGLGLRLIYFSYDVKMKEKGDIPEGYSVSREKKERFSLILESASTNQTSMYLCASSFSSFGGPGTQYFGPGTRLLVL.

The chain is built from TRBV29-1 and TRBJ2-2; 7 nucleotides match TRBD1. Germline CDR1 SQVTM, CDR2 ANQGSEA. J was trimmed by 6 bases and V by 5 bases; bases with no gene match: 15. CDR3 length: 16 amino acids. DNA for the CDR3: TGCAGCGTTCCGAGTCCTATATCAGACAGGGCCGGGGAGCTGTTTTTT. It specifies CSVPSPISDRAGELFF.

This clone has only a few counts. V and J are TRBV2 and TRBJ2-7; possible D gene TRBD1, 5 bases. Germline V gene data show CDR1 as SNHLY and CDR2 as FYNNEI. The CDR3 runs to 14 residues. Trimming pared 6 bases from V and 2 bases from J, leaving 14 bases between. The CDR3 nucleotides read TGTGCCAGCAGGGCGGCGACAGCCCCCTACGAGCAGTACTTC. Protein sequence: CASRAATAPYEQYF. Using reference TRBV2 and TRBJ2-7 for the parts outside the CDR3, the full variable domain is EPEVTQTPSHQVTQMGQEVILRCVPISNHLYFYWYRQILGQKVEFLVSFYNNEISEKSEIFDDQFSVERPDGSNFTLKIRSTKLEDSAMYFCASRAATAPYEQYFGPGTRLTVT.

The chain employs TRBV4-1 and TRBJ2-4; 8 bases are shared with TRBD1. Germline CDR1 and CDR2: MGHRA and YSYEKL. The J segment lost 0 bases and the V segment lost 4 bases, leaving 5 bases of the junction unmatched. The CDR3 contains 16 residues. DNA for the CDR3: TGCGCCAGCAGCCCGGGACAGGAGATAGCCAAAAACATTCAGTACTTC. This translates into CASSPGQEIAKNIQYF.

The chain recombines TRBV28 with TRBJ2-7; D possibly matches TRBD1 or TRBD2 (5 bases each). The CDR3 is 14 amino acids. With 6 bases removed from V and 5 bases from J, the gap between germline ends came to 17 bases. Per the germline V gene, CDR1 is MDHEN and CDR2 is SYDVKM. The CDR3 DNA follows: TGTGCCAGCAGGAGGAAGAGGGGTTCCCACGAGCAGTACTTC. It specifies CASRRKRGSHEQYF.

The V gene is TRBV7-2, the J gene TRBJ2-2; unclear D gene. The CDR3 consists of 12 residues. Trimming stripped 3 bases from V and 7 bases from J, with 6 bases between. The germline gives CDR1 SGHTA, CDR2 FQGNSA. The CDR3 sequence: CASSLGFGELFF. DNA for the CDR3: TGTGCCAGCAGCTTGGGCTTCGGGGAGCTGTTTTTT.

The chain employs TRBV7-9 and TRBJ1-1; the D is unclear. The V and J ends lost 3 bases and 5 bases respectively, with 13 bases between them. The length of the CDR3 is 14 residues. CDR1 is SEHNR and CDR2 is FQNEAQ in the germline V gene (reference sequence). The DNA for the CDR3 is TGTGCCAGCAGCTTGGGATCCGGGGAGACTGAAGCTTTCTTT. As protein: CASSLGSGETEAFF.